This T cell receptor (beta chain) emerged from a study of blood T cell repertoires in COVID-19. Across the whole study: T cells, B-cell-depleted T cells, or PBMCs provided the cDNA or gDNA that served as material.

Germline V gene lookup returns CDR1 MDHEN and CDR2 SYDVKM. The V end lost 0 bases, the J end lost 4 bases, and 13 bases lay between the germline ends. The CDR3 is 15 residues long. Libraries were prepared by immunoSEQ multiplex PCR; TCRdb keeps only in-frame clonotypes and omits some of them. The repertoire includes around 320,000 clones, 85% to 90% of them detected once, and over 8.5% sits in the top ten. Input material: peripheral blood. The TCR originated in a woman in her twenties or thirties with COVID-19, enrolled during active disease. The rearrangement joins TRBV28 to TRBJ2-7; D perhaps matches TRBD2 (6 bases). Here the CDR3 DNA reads TGTGCCAGCAGTTTATGGTCGGGCGGAGGGTACGAGCAGTACTTC. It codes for CASSLWSGGGYEQYF.